The 30 T cell receptor beta chains below come from one sample, sequenced in a study of blood T cell repertoires in COVID-19. Assay used: immunoSEQ multiplex PCR; TCRdb lists only in-frame clones, some missing. The sample comprises about 33,000 clones, 78% of which are singletons, and approximately 40% rests with the top ten. The sample consisted of peripheral blood. The receptors shown here come from a man older than 75 with acute or convalescent COVID-19.

This sequence joins TRBV7-7 and TRBJ2-2; TRBD1 is a possible D gene (6 bases). The CDR3 sequence is 14 residues long. The germline V gene has CDR1 SSHAT and CDR2 FNYEAQ (reference sequence). V shed 0 bases and J shed 5 bases, with 7 bases lying between them. Here the CDR3 DNA reads TGTGCCAGCAGCTTAGCCGGACAGACCGGGGAGCTGTTTTTT. It is translated as CASSLAGQTGELFF. Based on the CDR3 plus reference TRBV7-7 and TRBJ2-2, the full variable domain is GAGVSQSPRYKVTKRGQDVTLRCDPISSHATLYWYQQALGQGPEFLTYFNYEAQPDKSGLPSDRFSAERPEGSISTLTIQRTEQRDSAMYRCASSLAGQTGELFFGEGSRLTVL.

For the CDR3, the DNA is TGTGCCAGTAGTATACGTGGACAGAGCTCTGGAAACACCATATATTTT. Translation: CASSIRGQSSGNTIYF. The chain combines TRBV19 with TRBJ1-3, with TRBD1 as a possible D gene (6 bases). Deletions cut 2 bases from V and 0 bases from J, with 11 bases between. The CDR3 contains 16 residues. Germline V gives CDR1 LNHDA, CDR2 SQIVND (reference sequence).

V is TRBV7-3 and J is TRBJ2-7, with D possibly being TRBD1 (6 bases). Germline lookup yields CDR1 SGHTA and CDR2 FQGTGA. Trimming shortened V by 5 bases and J by 2 bases, and 13 bases separated the two germline ends. This CDR3 is built from 14 residues. CDR3 sequence (DNA): TGTGCCAGCAGCCCAATAGGGGGACCCTACGAGCAGTACTTC. It specifies CASSPIGGPYEQYF. Full variable domain (rest looked up from reference TRBV7-3 and TRBJ2-7): GAGVSQTPSNKVTEKGKYVELRCDPISGHTALYWYRQSLGQGPEFLIYFQGTGAADDSGLPNDRFFAVRPEGSVSTLKIQRTERGDSAVYLCASSPIGGPYEQYFGPGTRLTVT.

This clone was counted a few times. The genes are TRBV5-3 and TRBJ1-2; 10 bases fit TRBD1. TRBV5-3 falls under the ORF class, with uncertain function. V lost 3 bases, J lost 6 bases, and 8 bases stayed unmatched. The CDR3 has 15 residues. The CDR3 DNA is TGTGCCAGAAGCTCCGGACAGGGGGAGTACCATGGCTACACCTTC. It encodes CARSSGQGEYHGYTF.

The J gene is TRBJ1-1, the V gene TRBV6-6, with a weak D call TRBD1 (6 bases). Germline V gene data show CDR1 as MNHNY and CDR2 as SVGAGI (reference sequence). The CDR3 totals 13 residues. With 7 bases removed from V and 7 bases from J, the gap between germline ends came to 16 bases. CDR3 amino acids: CASNLSWGLEAFF. CDR3 in DNA: TGTGCCAGCAATCTCAGCTGGGGGCTTGAAGCTTTCTTT.

This chain links TRBV19 with TRBJ2-7, with TRBD1 matching 9 bases. The germline gives CDR1 LNHDA, CDR2 SQIVND (reference sequence). CDR3 length: 13 amino acids. V trimming: 4 bases; J trimming: 5 bases; junction bases outside the gene matches: 3. The CDR3 DNA reads as TGTGCCAGTAGTAGACAGGGGGGCGACGAGCAGTACTTC. It specifies CASSRQGGDEQYF.

The chain joins TRBV7-8 to TRBJ1-1; tentatively, D is TRBD1 (5 bases). Germline-derived CDR1 and CDR2 are SGHVS and FQNEAQ. The CDR3 length is 15 residues. Between the trimmed V and J ends, which lost 5 bases and 3 bases, there was a span of 16 bases. CDR3 sequence: CASSSRGGIDTEAFF. The CDR3 DNA sequence: TGTGCCAGCAGCAGCCGGGGGGGGATAGACACTGAAGCTTTCTTT.

This clone was found a few times. The chain couples TRBV2 to TRBJ2-7; 7 nucleotides align to TRBD1. CDR1 is SNHLY and CDR2 is FYNNEI in the germline V gene. The CDR3 has 13 amino acids. The junction had 9 bases not matched to a gene; V was cut back by 7 bases and J by 6 bases. This CDR3 reads CASKRDSWLEQYF. Written as DNA, the CDR3 is TGTGCCAGCAAAAGGGACAGCTGGCTCGAGCAGTACTTC.

V and J are TRBV19 and TRBJ2-2; TRBD2 matches 8 bases. Germline V gives CDR1 LNHDA, CDR2 SQIVND (reference sequence). J gave up 6 bases and V 6 bases, and 21 bases lay outside the gene matches. This CDR3 is built from 19 residues. CDR3 in DNA: TGTGCCAGTAGGGGCGGGGGTTCGGGAGCGGGGGTTTATCCCGGGGAGCTGTTTTTT. This gives the protein CASRGGGSGAGVYPGELFF.

This chain links TRBV4-3 with TRBJ2-1, with D hard to call. The CDR3 is made up of 15 amino acids. V was trimmed by 4 bases and J by 0 bases, leaving 10 bases between them. The germline CDR1 and CDR2 sequences are LGHNA and YSLEER. CDR3 bases: TGCGCCAGCAGCCCTGTTCTTAGCTCCTACAATGAGCAGTTCTTC. Its protein product is CASSPVLSSYNEQFF.

The chain has TRBV7-9 and TRBJ2-3, with D hard to call. CDR1 is SEHNR and CDR2 is FQNEAQ in the germline V gene (reference sequence). V was pared by 5 bases and J by 0 bases, with 6 bases between. The CDR3 is 13 residues long. CDR3 bases: TGTGCCAGCAGCATTCCTAGCACAGATACGCAGTATTTT. It codes for CASSIPSTDTQYF.

The chain couples TRBV5-1 to TRBJ2-3; TRBD2 matches 13 bases. V trimming: 4 bases; J trimming: 0 bases; junction bases outside the gene matches: 11. The CDR3 sequence is 19 residues long. Germline loops: CDR1 SGHRS, CDR2 YFSETQ. CDR3 bases: TGCGCCAGCAGCCCAGGACTAGCGGGGGCGAAGCTTAGCACAGATACGCAGTATTTT. It yields the protein CASSPGLAGAKLSTDTQYF.

The CDR3 loop is CASSKRQDTGELFF. The CDR3 nucleotides read TGTGCCAGCAGCAAAAGACAGGACACCGGGGAGCTGTTTTTT. The chain links TRBV21-1 to TRBJ2-2; the table gives TRBD1 as D, unverified against the DNA. TRBV21-1 is deemed a pseudogene. This CDR3 region has 14 residues.

This clone was counted between two and nine times. V is TRBV15 and J is TRBJ1-1; D may be TRBD1 (5 bases). V was cut by 9 bases and J by 1 base, with 12 bases left in between. The germline V gene encodes CDR1 LNHNV and CDR2 YYDKDF (reference sequence). The CDR3 has 13 residues. The CDR3 loop is CATGGISNTEAFF. Here the CDR3 DNA reads TGTGCCACGGGGGGGATTTCGAACACTGAAGCTTTCTTT.

The chain recombines TRBV9 with TRBJ2-2, with 7 bases fitting TRBD1. V dropped 5 bases and J dropped 5; count of bases not matched to a gene: 12. The CDR3 runs to 16 residues. CDR1 and CDR2 (germline): SGDLS, YYNGEE. The CDR3 is CASRARGQGETGELFF. In DNA, the CDR3 is TGTGCCAGCAGGGCCCGTGGGCAGGGGGAGACCGGGGAGCTGTTTTTT.

The chain links TRBV7-2 to TRBJ2-7, with 9 bases identical to TRBD1. This CDR3 spans 14 amino acids. The V and J ends lost 5 bases and 7 bases, in that order; junction bases with no gene match: 9. Germline V lookup: CDR1 SGHTA, CDR2 FQGNSA. Written as DNA, the CDR3 is TGTGCCAGCAGCCCTAGACAGGGGGGCATAGAGCAGTACTTC. Translation gives CASSPRQGGIEQYF.

The chain recombines TRBV19 with TRBJ1-1; maybe TRBD1 (6 bases). From germline, CDR1 is LNHDA and CDR2 SQIVND (reference sequence). This CDR3 spans 15 amino acids. The ends were cut back, 4 bases at V and 5 bases at J, with 17 bases in the middle. CDR3 protein: CASSTRVQGGTEAFF. For the CDR3, the DNA is TGTGCCAGTAGTACCAGGGTACAGGGTGGGACTGAAGCTTTCTTT.

The J gene is TRBJ1-5, the V gene TRBV18; a possible D gene is TRBD1 (5 bases). The ends were cut back, 1 base at V and 0 bases at J, with 16 bases in the middle. The CDR3 has 18 amino acids. CDR1 is KGHSH, CDR2 LQKENI, per germline. CDR3: CASSPRQGLPYSNQPQHF. The CDR3 coding sequence is TGTGCCAGCTCACCACGCCAGGGTCTCCCCTATAGCAATCAGCCCCAGCATTTT.

This chain connects TRBV19 to TRBJ2-2; D might be TRBD2 (6 bases). This CDR3 contains 17 residues. Germline V gene lookup returns CDR1 LNHDA and CDR2 SQIVND (reference sequence). Trimming stripped 7 bases from V and 1 base from J, with 19 bases between. DNA of the CDR3: TGTGCCAGTATCGCGGGCGGGGAAGTTAAGAACACCGGGGAGCTGTTTTTT. Translated, it gives CASIAGGEVKNTGELFF.

V is TRBV6-6 and J is TRBJ2-4, with D perhaps TRBD1 (5 bases). CDR3 size: 16 residues. Trimming removed 5 bases at V and 1 base at J, with 15 bases between. Germline lookup yields CDR1 MNHNY and CDR2 SVGAGI (reference sequence). In DNA form, the CDR3 reads TGTGCCAGCAGTCCCAGACCGACAGTGGCCAAAAACATTCAGTACTTC. Residues: CASSPRPTVAKNIQYF.

The chain has TRBV6-5 and TRBJ1-2; D not certain. Trimming removed 4 bases from V and 1 base from J, with 10 bases in between. This CDR3 spans 14 amino acids. Germline assignment: CDR1 MNHEY and CDR2 SVGAGI. CDR3 in amino acids: CASSSNRDNYGYTF. The CDR3 DNA is TGTGCCAGCAGTTCCAACAGAGATAACTATGGCTACACCTTC.

The rearrangement uses TRBV3-1 (or the pseudogene TRBV3-2) and TRBJ2-1, with 10 nucleotides matching TRBD2. The CDR3 has 16 residues. Unmatched junction bases numbered 9, after V lost 1 base and J lost 9 bases. The germline CDR1 and CDR2 sequences are LGHDT and YNNKEL (reference sequence). CDR3 sequence reads: CASSQVGPSGGGEQFF. Written as DNA, the CDR3 is TGTGCCAGCAGCCAAGTCGGGCCTAGCGGGGGCGGTGAGCAGTTCTTC.

This clone was detected once. This chain joins TRBV7-9 and TRBJ2-7, with D perhaps matching TRBD1 (6 bases). The ends were cut back, 4 bases at V and 3 bases at J, with 16 bases in the middle. Germline-derived CDR1 and CDR2 are SEHNR and FQNEAQ (reference sequence). The CDR3 contains 15 residues. CDR3 residues: CASSSKTGGGYEQYF. The CDR3 DNA is TGTGCCAGCAGCTCAAAGACAGGCGGAGGCTACGAGCAGTACTTC.

This chain links TRBV6-5 with TRBJ1-1, with 9 bases that match TRBD1. V lost 6 bases and J lost 8; bases outside the gene matches: 7. This CDR3 has 13 residues. The germline CDR1 and CDR2 sequences are MNHEY and SVGAGI. CDR3: CASRRDREEEAFF. As DNA, the CDR3 is TGTGCCAGCAGAAGGGACAGGGAGGAGGAAGCTTTCTTT.

This rearrangement joins TRBV2 to TRBJ2-1, with 8 nucleotides matching TRBD1. The germline V gene encodes CDR1 SNHLY and CDR2 FYNNEI. The trim removed 7 bases at V and 3 bases at J, leaving 5 bases unmatched. The CDR3 has 14 amino acids. The CDR3 sequence: CASKTGVGYNEQFF. The CDR3 bases are TGTGCCAGCAAGACAGGGGTAGGCTACAATGAGCAGTTCTTC.

The chain links TRBV15 to TRBJ1-1; 10 bases are a match to TRBD1. The germline V gene has CDR1 LNHNV and CDR2 YYDKDF (reference sequence). The CDR3 consists of 14 residues. Trimming removed 3 bases from V and 4 bases from J; junction bases left unmatched: 2. This CDR3 is CATSRDRGGTEAFF. In DNA, the CDR3 is TGTGCCACCAGCAGGGACAGGGGGGGCACTGAAGCTTTCTTT.

The V call is TRBV7-9, the J call TRBJ2-7; 13 bases agree with TRBD2. The ends lost 5 bases at V and 0 bases at J; junction bases unmatched: 7. Germline V lookup: CDR1 SEHNR, CDR2 FQNEAQ (reference sequence). This CDR3 has 17 amino acids. CDR3 DNA: TGTGCCAGCAGCCGGACTAGCGGGGGCCGCGTCTCCTACGAGCAGTACTTC. Translating it yields CASSRTSGGRVSYEQYF.

This clone was observed a handful of times. V and J are TRBV6-5 and TRBJ1-1; 7 nucleotides agree with TRBD1. The germline V gene has CDR1 MNHEY and CDR2 SVGAGI. J gave up 1 base and V 2 bases, and 1 base lay outside the gene matches. This CDR3 comprises 14 residues. The CDR3 nucleotides read TGTGCCAGCAGTTACGGGACAGCGAACACTGAAGCTTTCTTT. Protein product: CASSYGTANTEAFF.

The chain combines TRBV11-2 with TRBJ2-3; 7 bases map to TRBD2. The J segment lost 5 bases and the V segment lost 1 base, leaving 12 bases of the junction unmatched. CDR1 is SGHAT and CDR2 is FQNNGV in the germline V gene. The CDR3 has 17 amino acids. CDR3 bases: TGTGCCAGCAGCTTAGGAAGTAGCGGGCTGGGCGGAGATACGCAGTATTTT. As protein: CASSLGSSGLGGDTQYF.

V is TRBV30 and J is TRBJ2-7; TRBD1 matches at 10 bases. The CDR3 spans 12 residues. The trim removed 6 bases at V and 7 bases at J, leaving 6 bases unmatched. The germline CDR1 and CDR2 sequences are GTSNPN and SVGIG (reference sequence). The CDR3 is CACGQGVAEQYF. The CDR3 nucleotides are TGTGCCTGTGGACAGGGGGTAGCGGAGCAGTACTTC.